This TCR beta chain was identified during a study of graft-versus-host responses after intestinal transplantation. Findings and limits, study-wide: GvH clones surfaced in recipient marrow, some emerging earlier in ileum or blood.

With respect to this clone: Its cognate antigen is unknown.

The CDR3 has 14 amino acids. Germline values: CDR1 MNHEY, CDR2 SMNVEV (reference sequence). Trimming cost V 2 bases and J 4 bases, with 11 bases left between them. The assay was immunoSEQ multiplex PCR, and TCRdb's table has in-frame clones only and misses some. The table shows about 39,000 clones, with about 93% occurring only once. The sequencing here drew on unstimulated CD8+ T cells sorted from spleen or lymph node cells, taken before transplant. The chain carries TRBV27 and TRBJ1-1; D is possibly TRBD1 (6 bases). The sequence was obtained from a human donor who was the organ donor for an intestinal transplant. The CDR3 DNA reads TGTGCCAGCAGTTTACAGGGGATAGGCACTGAAGCTTTCTTT. It yields the protein CASSLQGIGTEAFF.